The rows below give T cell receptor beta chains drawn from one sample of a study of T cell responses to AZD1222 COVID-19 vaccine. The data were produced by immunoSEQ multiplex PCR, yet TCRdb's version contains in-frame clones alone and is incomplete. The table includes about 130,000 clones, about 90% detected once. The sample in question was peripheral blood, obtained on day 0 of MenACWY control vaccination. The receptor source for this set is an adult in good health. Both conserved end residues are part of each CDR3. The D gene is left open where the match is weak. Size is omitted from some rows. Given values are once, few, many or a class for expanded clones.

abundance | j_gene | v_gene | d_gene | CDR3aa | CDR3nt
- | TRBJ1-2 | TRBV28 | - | CASSTLYGYTF | TGTGCCAGCAGTACTCTCTATGGCTACACCTTC
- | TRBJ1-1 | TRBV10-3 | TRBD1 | CAAQTGPLNTEAFF | TGTGCCGCCCAGACAGGGCCCCTGAACACTGAAGCTTTCTTT
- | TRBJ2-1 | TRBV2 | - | CASSEGQPSYNEQFF | TGTGCCAGCAGTGAAGGACAGCCATCCTACAATGAGCAGTTCTTC
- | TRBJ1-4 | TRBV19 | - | CASSSRVPNEKLFF | TGTGCCAGTAGTAGCAGGGTCCCGAATGAAAAACTGTTTTTT
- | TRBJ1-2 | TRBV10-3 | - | CAISDLGNYGYTF | TGTGCCATCAGTGACCTAGGAAACTATGGCTACACCTTC
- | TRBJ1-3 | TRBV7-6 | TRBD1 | CASSSFGGQGGNTIYF | TGTGCCAGCAGCTCCTTCGGGGGACAGGGGGGAAACACCATATATTTT
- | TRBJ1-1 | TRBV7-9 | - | CASSAQTGSGEAFF | TGTGCCAGCAGCGCCCAAACAGGGAGTGGTGAAGCTTTCTTT
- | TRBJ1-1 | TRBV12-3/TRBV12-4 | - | CASSLRENTEAFF | TGTGCCAGCAGTTTACGAGAGAACACTGAAGCTTTCTTT
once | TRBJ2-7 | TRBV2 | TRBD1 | CASGRDRSSYEQYF | TGTGCCAGTGGCCGGGACAGGAGCTCCTACGAGCAGTACTTC
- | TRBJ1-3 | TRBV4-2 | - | CASSQVGGRQTKNSGNTIYF | TGTGCCAGCAGCCAAGTCGGGGGGCGGCAGACGAAGAACTCTGGAAACACCATATATTTT
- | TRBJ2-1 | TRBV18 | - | CASSQYNEQFF | TGTGCCAGCTCACAGTACAATGAGCAGTTCTTC
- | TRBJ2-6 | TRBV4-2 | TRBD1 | CASSHDGLGQVSGANVLTF | TGTGCCAGCAGCCACGATGGCCTGGGACAGGTCTCTGGGGCCAACGTCCTGACTTTC
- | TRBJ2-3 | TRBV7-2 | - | CASSDPSANTQYF | TGTGCCAGCTCGGACCCTTCGGCAAATACGCAGTATTTT
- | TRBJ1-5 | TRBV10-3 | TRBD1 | CAISNRGNQPQHF | TGTGCCATCAGTAACAGGGGGAATCAGCCCCAGCATTTT
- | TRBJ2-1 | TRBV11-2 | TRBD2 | CASSFSGSTYNEQFF | TGTGCCAGCAGCTTTAGCGGGAGTACCTACAATGAGCAGTTCTTC
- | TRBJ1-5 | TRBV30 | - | CAWSVYGTLYQPQHF | TGTGCCTGGAGTGTTTATGGGACACTTTATCAGCCCCAGCATTTT
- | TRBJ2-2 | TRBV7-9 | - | CASSRGGGSSGELFF | TGTGCCAGCAGCCGGGGTGGCGGATCTTCCGGGGAGCTGTTTTTT
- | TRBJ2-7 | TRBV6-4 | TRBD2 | CASGREAGSSYEQYF | TGTGCCAGCGGCAGGGAAGCGGGAAGCTCCTACGAGCAGTACTTC
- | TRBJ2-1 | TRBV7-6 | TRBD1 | CASSGKPGQGGNEQFF | TGTGCCAGCAGCGGAAAGCCGGGACAGGGTGGCAATGAGCAGTTCTTC
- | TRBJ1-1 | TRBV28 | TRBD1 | CASSDRVREAFF | TGTGCCAGCAGCGACAGGGTAAGGGAAGCTTTCTTT
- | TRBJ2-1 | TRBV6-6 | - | CASSNGGVNEQFF | TGTGCCAGCAGTAACGGGGGTGTGAATGAGCAGTTCTTC
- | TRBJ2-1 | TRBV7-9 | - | CASSRAGSPYNEQFF | TGTGCCAGCAGCCGTGCCGGGAGCCCCTACAATGAGCAGTTCTTC